This T cell receptor (beta chain) emerged from a study of beta chain features in type 1 diabetes. Study details: Sorted cells numbering roughly 100,000,000 were examined across all samples. Whole-study results and caveats: Within patients, naive, central memory and Treg TCRB repertoires seemed more similar than within healthy donors.

The authors reverse transcribed all of the isolated RNA, so sequencing captured expressed TCRB transcripts. Sequencing of naive, central memory and regulatory T cell samples gave an average of roughly 3.6 million reads. Data came from immunoSEQ multiplex PCR; TCRdb stores just in-frame clones and leaves some out. The profile shows around 240,000 clones, around 68% of them singletons. V trimming: 3 bases; J trimming: 5 bases; junction bases outside the gene matches: 6. The CDR3 has 15 residues. Germline assignment: CDR1 LGHNA and CDR2 YSLEER. This clone was observed a few times. Its target is unknown. The chain uses TRBV4-3 and TRBJ2-1; TRBD1 matches 8 bases. The sequencing sample was made of naive CD4+ T cells from blood. This clonotype was sampled from a man aged 30 to 45 in good health. The CDR3, as DNA: TGCGCCAGCAGCCAGGACAGGGACCTGGACAATGAGCAGTTCTTC. Its translation: CASSQDRDLDNEQFF.